This T cell receptor beta chain stems from a study of CD8 T cells in Susac syndrome. It was with random hexamers that about 0.45 to 1 ug RNA was reverse transcribed. The method of amplification for TCR beta CDR3 was immunoSEQ multiplex PCR, covering 54 Vbeta and 13 Jbeta. TCRdb re-analysed the immunoSEQ multiplex PCR reads in MiXCR, keeping a single row per CDR3 protein. The data hold more than 200,000 distinct CDR3 sequences, with 92% observed a single time. V trimming: 0 bases; J trimming: 6 bases; junction bases outside the gene matches: 10. The CDR3 loop spans 16 amino acids. CDR1 LGHNA and CDR2 YSLEER come from the germline V gene. Peripheral blood CD8+ and CD4+ T cells were profiled by TCR beta sequencing. Regarding the study as a whole: Only a relatively small number of individuals were included in the TCR sequencing and HLA analysis.

Regarding this clonotype: No antigen is known for it.

The origin of this receptor is a human donor with multiple sclerosis. Sequencing input: CD8+ T cells from PBMCs. The J gene is TRBJ1-2, the V gene TRBV4-3; 7 bases agree with TRBD1. The CDR3 sequence is CASSQDRWQGVDGYTF. The CDR3 bases are TGCGCCAGCAGCCAAGATAGGTGGCAGGGGGTGGATGGCTACACCTTC.